One sample yielded the 17 T cell receptor beta chains listed below, sequenced in a study of blood T cells in healthy people across ages. PCR was performed a second time for about 7 to 11 cycles using a sample-barcoded 5' primer and a J-beta primer mix. From the 5' RACE reads, TCRdb called clonotypes with MiXCR, one entry per CDR3 protein. The sample yields over a million distinct CDR3 sequences, less than 45% seen once. The sequencing sample was made of blood. The receptor source for this set is a woman younger than 30 in good health.

This clonotype was recorded a few times. This chain uses TRBV2 with TRBJ2-3; 9 nucleotides align to TRBD1. Trimming removed 8 bases from V and 1 base from J; junction bases left unmatched: 4. CDR1 and CDR2 from the germline V gene are SNHLY and FYNNEI. The CDR3 covers 14 residues. The CDR3 DNA reads as TGTGCCAGCTTCCGGGACAGGGGCACAGATACGCAGTATTTT. It is translated as CASFRDRGTDTQYF. The full variable domain, with the rest looked up from reference TRBV2 and TRBJ2-3, is EPEVTQTPSHQVTQMGQEVILRCVPISNHLYFYWYRQILGQKVEFLVSFYNNEISEKSEIFDDQFSVERPDGSNFTLKIRSTKLEDSAMYFCASFRDRGTDTQYFGPGTRLTVL.

The chain uses TRBV18 and TRBJ1-5, with D unresolved. The germline CDR1 and CDR2 sequences are KGHSH and LQKENI. This CDR3 is built from 14 residues. Trimming shortened V by 3 bases and J by 6 bases, and 12 bases separated the two germline ends. CDR3 residues: CASSPAAGPQPQHF. The CDR3 bases are TGTGCCAGCTCACCGGCGGCGGGTCCTCAGCCCCAGCATTTT.

The table lists this clonotype with a few counts. The chain combines TRBV12-3 or TRBV12-4 with TRBJ2-7; 7 nucleotides agree with TRBD1. With V trimmed by 6 bases and J by 3 bases, 17 bases remained unmatched. This CDR3 region has 17 residues. This CDR3 reads CASSPFWTATGFYEQYF. In DNA, the CDR3 is TGTGCCAGCAGCCCCTTTTGGACAGCGACAGGGTTCTACGAGCAGTACTTC.

This sequence joins TRBV7-2 and TRBJ2-5, with D unclear. TRBJ2-1 explains the end of the DNA better; the J call may be wrong. The CDR3 extends over 15 amino acids. The germline CDR1 and CDR2 sequences are SGHTA and FQGNSA. As DNA, the CDR3 is TGTGCCAGCAGCTTACAAACCACAATCCAAGAGACCCAGTTCTTC. It is translated as CASSLQTTIQETQFF.

The table lists this clonotype with a few counts. V is TRBV4-3 and J is TRBJ2-7; D might be TRBD1 (6 bases). Germline V gene lookup returns CDR1 LGHNA and CDR2 YSLEER. With 4 bases removed from V and 6 bases from J, the gap between germline ends came to 13 bases. The CDR3 consists of 13 residues. The CDR3 DNA is TGCGCCAGCAGCCGTACACAGGGAGCCGAGCAGTACTTC. It translates to CASSRTQGAEQYF.

This clonotype was observed many times. This may arise from a read error, as a much more abundant clone is one base away. The gene calls are TRBV11-2 and TRBJ2-1, with a weak D call TRBD2 (5 bases). The CDR3 is made up of 14 amino acids. Between the trimmed V and J ends, which lost 5 bases and 6 bases, there was a span of 14 bases. Germline CDR1 and CDR2: SGHAT and FQNNGV. CDR3 residues: CASSVYSRGNEQFF. Written as DNA, the CDR3 is TGTGCCAGCAGCGTATATTCCCGGGGCAATGAGCAGTTCTTC.

The rearrangement uses TRBV6-5 and TRBJ1-5; 7 bases are shared with TRBD1. The CDR3 is 13 amino acids. V shed 2 bases and J 9 bases; nucleotides not matched to a gene: 4. Germline V gene data show CDR1 as MNHEY and CDR2 as SVGAGI. CDR3 residues: CASSYDRERPQHF. CDR3 in DNA: TGTGCCAGCAGTTACGACAGGGAGCGGCCCCAGCATTTT.

This clonotype appeared a single time. This chain links TRBV15 with TRBJ1-1; D uncertain. This CDR3 comprises 14 residues. The germline gives CDR1 LNHNV, CDR2 YYDKDF (reference sequence). V was shortened by 5 bases and J by 8 bases, with 18 bases between the two germline ends. The CDR3 sequence: CATSPRGPSLEAFF. DNA for the CDR3: TGTGCCACCAGCCCAAGAGGTCCCTCCCTAGAAGCTTTCTTT.

The chain combines TRBV11-2 with TRBJ2-5; TRBD2 agrees at 9 bases. The germline V gene encodes CDR1 SGHAT and CDR2 FQNNGV. The length of the CDR3 is 16 residues. V lost 3 bases, J lost 11 bases, and 16 bases stayed unmatched. The DNA of the CDR3 is TGTGCCAGCAGCTTTACTCTAGCGGGAAACTACAATGGGCAGTACTTC. Encoded protein: CASSFTLAGNYNGQYF.

This chain joins TRBV14 and TRBJ2-4; D perhaps matches TRBD1 (5 bases). TRBJ2-7 matches the DNA end more closely, so the J call is doubtful. Germline lookup yields CDR1 SGHDN and CDR2 FVKESK. The CDR3 covers 15 residues. CDR3 amino acids: CASSERRTKLSEQYF. In DNA form, the CDR3 reads TGTGCCAGCAGCGAAAGGCGGACAAAGCTCTCCGAGCAGTACTTC.

The chain links TRBV20-1 to TRBJ1-1; the D gene is possibly TRBD1 (5 bases). Looked up from germline, CDR1 is DFQATT and CDR2 is SNEGSKA (reference sequence). V was pared by 0 bases and J by 0 bases, with 11 bases between. The CDR3 has 15 residues. The CDR3: CSARDGGRVNTEAFF. The CDR3 DNA follows: TGCAGTGCTAGAGATGGAGGCAGGGTGAACACTGAAGCTTTCTTT.

This rearrangement joins TRBV30 to TRBJ2-4; D is possibly TRBD1 (5 bases). CDR1 GTSNPN and CDR2 SVGIG come from the germline V gene (reference sequence). Trimming cost V 1 base and J 0 bases, with 13 bases left between them. CDR3 size: 16 residues. CDR3 loop: CAWSARTNQAKNIQYF. CDR3 nucleotide sequence: TGTGCCTGGAGTGCCCGGACAAATCAAGCCAAAAACATTCAGTACTTC.

This clonotype came up once. The chain combines TRBV9 with TRBJ2-7; the match to TRBD2 covers 10 bases. There are 16 residues in the CDR3. With 0 bases clipped from V and 5 bases from J, the junction kept 8 bases outside the gene matches. In germline, CDR1 is SGDLS, CDR2 YYNGEE. CDR3 nucleotide sequence: TGTGCCAGCAGCGTAGCTACACTAGCGGGAAAGGACGAGCAGTACTTC. This gives the protein CASSVATLAGKDEQYF. The complete variable domain, with remaining parts taken from reference TRBV9 and TRBJ2-7, reads DSGVTQTPKHLITATGQRVTLRCSPRSGDLSVYWYQQSLDQGLQFLIQYYNGEERAKGNILERFSAQQFPDLHSELNLSSLELGDSALYFCASSVATLAGKDEQYFGPGTRLTVT.

This clonotype was detected a few times. The chain couples TRBV7-2 to TRBJ2-5, with D perhaps matching TRBD1 (5 bases). V shed 1 base and J shed 11 bases, with 20 bases lying between them. CDR1 and CDR2 (germline): SGHTA, FQGNSA. The CDR3 is made up of 15 amino acids. In nucleotides, the CDR3 is TGTGCCAGCAGCTTAGACGGGTCAGGGTCTAAAGAGCAGTACTTC. Its protein product is CASSLDGSGSKEQYF.

The V gene is TRBV6-2 or TRBV6-3, the J gene TRBJ2-3; TRBD2 is a possible D gene (5 bases). The germline V gene has CDR1 MNHEY and CDR2 SVGEGT. This CDR3 is built from 15 residues. Trimming stripped 6 bases from V and 5 bases from J, with 18 bases between. The CDR3 loop is CASSLQDSFGDTQYF. CDR3 DNA sequence: TGTGCCAGCAGCCTGCAGGACTCATTCGGAGATACGCAGTATTTT.

This clonotype has a count of ten or more. The DNA of the CDR3 is TGCAGCGTTGAAGATCTAGGGGGCCGCCAAGAGACCCAGTACTTC. This sequence encodes CSVEDLGGRQETQYF. V and J are TRBV29-1 and TRBJ2-5; 7 nucleotides agree with TRBD1. With V trimmed by 0 bases and J by 1 base, 5 bases remained unmatched. The CDR3 covers 15 residues. Per the germline V gene, CDR1 is SQVTM and CDR2 is ANQGSEA.

This clonotype has a handful of counts. The chain has TRBV3-1 and TRBJ1-5; 10 bases are shared with TRBD1. J lost 5 bases, V lost 2 bases, and 6 bases had no gene match. The CDR3 has 16 residues. Germline V gives CDR1 LGHDT, CDR2 YNNKEL (reference sequence). The CDR3 is CASSQTGTGAHQPQHF. The CDR3 nucleotides are TGTGCCAGCAGCCAAACCGGGACAGGGGCGCATCAGCCCCAGCATTTT.